The following is a T cell receptor (beta chain) sequence with its context. No antigen is known for it. The CDR3 totals 12 residues. Germline-derived CDR1 and CDR2 are MNHNY and SVGAGI (reference sequence). Trimming removed 5 bases from V and 5 bases from J, with 9 bases in between. The data derive from a study of cytomegalovirus exposure and HLA in healthy donors. Study in general: Of roughly 360 genotyped donors, 81% grouped in the Caucasian-associated ancestry cluster.

A multiplex PCR was run with 60 Vbeta primers and 13 Jbeta primers. Profiled with immunoSEQ multiplex PCR; TCRdb holds only in-frame clones, not every one. Its listing shows about 130,000 clones. The study's findings and limits: A few CMV-associated chains were confirmed in vitro to be specific for CMV antigens.

This TCR was recovered from a man aged 30-40 years in good health and CMV-seronegative. Sequenced input: PBMCs. The V call is TRBV6-6, the J call TRBJ1-2, with D hard to call. In DNA, the CDR3 is TGTGCCAGCAGTCCGACGGGTTATGGCTACACCTTC. Amino acids: CASSPTGYGYTF.